This T cell receptor (beta chain) was found in a study of blood T cell repertoires in COVID-19 (dated by TCRdb to about 2020). For context, the study as a whole: Samples from collaborators originated in the United States, Italy and Spain and spanned both the acute and convalescent phases of COVID-19. Sample metadata almost always included a de-identified subject ID, COVID-19 status, age in years and sex. Where available, HLA class I and class II types were taken from metadata supplied by the sample provider and were not determined by assay-based typing. A freely available public database, intended as a resource for researchers studying the immune response to SARS-CoV-2, is where the repertoires were released. The material from the prospective study consisted of cDNA or gDNA derived from T cells, B-cell-depleted T cells, or PBMCs. Samples were obtained from the ongoing ImmuneRACE study (first 160 participants) and from over 1,000 subjects provided by 6 global collaborators. Deeply sampled blood TCRbeta repertoires from subjects exposed to, actively infected with, or recovered from COVID-19 were included in the dataset.

Trimmed from V: 5 bases; trimmed from J: 6 bases; junction bases lacking a gene match: 13. CDR1 MRHNA and CDR2 SNTAGT were looked up in the germline V gene. The CDR3 holds 17 amino acids from the cysteine to the phenylalanine. Only the CDR3 region is kept as DNA, spanning 51 bases read in frame from base 1. On this clone: This clone's antigen is unknown. The sample holds no much larger clone one base away, and base qualities are not on file.

TCRbeta CDR3 regions were amplified from genomic DNA by means of the immunoSEQ Assay, a bias-controlled multiplex PCR. Per the authors' processing: Nucleated cell counts per sample were estimated from amplification of reference gene primers within the assay. To quantify the absolute abundance of each unique TCRbeta CDR3 rearrangement, sequence reads were collapsed and filtered. Productive Simpson clonality was computed per sample as the square root of Simpson's diversity index over productive rearrangements. TCRdb mirrors the immuneACCESS table, restricted to in-frame sequences. Some clones are absent from its copies; in checked studies, under half trace to an unresolved V gene, and the reason for the others is unknown. V and J calls and clone size are copied from that table; D and trimming were computed from the DNA. This sample comprises about 120,000 clones, 90% of them detected only once. The ten largest make up less than 2% of the sample.

The research as a whole found: The amount of clinical and demographic metadata varied by source and participant and was provided uncurated.

The collaborating institutions used their own protocols to collect whole blood in K2EDTA tubes. For TCRbeta analysis, collaborators shipped samples in one of three forms: frozen whole blood, isolated PBMCs, or DNA extracted from either of those sample types. The clonotype comes from a human donor with active COVID-19. The donor label of this sample is uncertain. The rearrangement joined TRBV6-4 to TRBJ2-2, with 9 middle bases fitting TRBD2. The source material was peripheral blood. The sequence in DNA is TGTGCCAGCAGTTATCGGGGGGGGACTAGCCTGGCCGGGGAGCTGTTTTTT. Its protein product is CASSYRGGTSLAGELFF.